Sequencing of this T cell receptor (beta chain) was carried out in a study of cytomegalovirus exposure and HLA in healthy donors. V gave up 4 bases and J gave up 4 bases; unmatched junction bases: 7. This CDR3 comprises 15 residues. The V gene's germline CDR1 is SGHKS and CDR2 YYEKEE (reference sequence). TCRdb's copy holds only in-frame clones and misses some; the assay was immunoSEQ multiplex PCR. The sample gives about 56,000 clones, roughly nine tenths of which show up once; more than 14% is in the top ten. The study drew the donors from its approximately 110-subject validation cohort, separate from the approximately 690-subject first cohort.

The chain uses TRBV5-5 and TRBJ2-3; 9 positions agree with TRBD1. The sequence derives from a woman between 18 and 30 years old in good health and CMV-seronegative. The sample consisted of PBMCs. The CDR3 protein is CASSSGQGLADTQYF. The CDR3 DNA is TGTGCCAGCAGCAGCGGACAGGGGTTGGCAGATACGCAGTATTTT.